The rows below give T cell receptor beta chains drawn from one sample of a study of technical replicates of blood from a handful of donors. Sequencing was performed with immunoSEQ multiplex PCR; in TCRdb, only in-frame clones are kept and a portion is missing. The profile shows approximately 75,000 clones, about 97% of them singletons. The sequencing sample was made of T cells isolated from PBMCs. The receptors were gathered from a human donor in good health. Each CDR3 is given with its conserved first and last residue. The order of the fields is D gene, clone size, V gene, J gene, CDR3 DNA, CDR3 protein. A D gene is named only where the DNA matches it firmly. Some rows mark clone size as missing; the rest say once, few, many or name a class of expanded clone.

.,.,TRBV2,TRBJ1-1,TGTGCCAGCACCTTGAACACTGAAGCTTTCTTT,CASTLNTEAFF
TRBD2,.,TRBV13,TRBJ2-7,TGTGCCAGCAGCCCGTTGGCGGGAGGGCCCTACGAGCAGTACTTC,CASSPLAGGPYEQYF
TRBD2,.,TRBV7-9,TRBJ2-3,TGTGCCAGCAGCTTGGGGACTAGCGGGAGATCAGATACGCAGTATTTT,CASSLGTSGRSDTQYF
.,.,TRBV11-2,TRBJ2-7,TGTGCCAGCAGCGTCCTGGCGGGCGGGCCCTACGAGCAGTACTTC,CASSVLAGGPYEQYF
.,.,TRBV7-2,TRBJ2-7,TGTGCCAGCAGCCCCAGGGGACACACCTACGAGCAGTACTTC,CASSPRGHTYEQYF
.,.,TRBV9,TRBJ2-1,TGTGCCAGCAGCGTAGGCGGTGGGAGTAGGGATGAGCAGTTCTTC,CASSVGGGSRDEQFF
.,few,TRBV29-1,TRBJ2-7,TGCAGCGTTGAAGACTCCTATTACGAGCAGTACTTC,CSVEDSYYEQYF
TRBD2,.,TRBV6-5,TRBJ2-1,TGTGCCAGCAGTTACGATACTAGCGGGAGAAATGAGCAGTTCTTC,CASSYDTSGRNEQFF
.,.,TRBV12-5,TRBJ1-2,TGTGCTAGTGACAGCCCGGGACATAACTATGGCTACACCTTC,CASDSPGHNYGYTF
.,.,TRBV25-1,TRBJ2-7,TGTGCCAGCAGTGAATGGATCGACAGGTCCTACGAGCAGTACTTC,CASSEWIDRSYEQYF
.,.,TRBV27,TRBJ2-7,TGTGCCAGCAGTTTAATGGCAGCTGGACACTACGAGCAGTACTTC,CASSLMAAGHYEQYF
.,.,TRBV6-5,TRBJ2-7,TGTGCCAGCAGACTAACCAGGGGACACGAGCAGTACTTC,CASRLTRGHEQYF
.,.,TRBV25-1,TRBJ1-2,TGTGCCAGTAGCCCCCGGGACTTCTATGGCTACACCTTC,CASSPRDFYGYTF
.,.,TRBV5-4,TRBJ1-1,TGTGCCAGCAGATATACTGAGAGCACTGAAGCTTTCTTT,CASRYTESTEAFF
TRBD2,once,TRBV6-1,TRBJ2-1,TGTGCCAGCAGTGAAGTACTAGCGGCCAGGGGTGACAATGAGCAGTTCTTC,CASSEVLAARGDNEQFF
TRBD2,.,TRBV4-3,TRBJ2-1,TGCGCCAGCAGCCCCTCGGGACTAGCGGAAGCCAATGAGCAGTTCTTC,CASSPSGLAEANEQFF
.,.,TRBV15,TRBJ1-1,TGTGCCACCAGCAGAGCCAGGGGAGGGTACACTGAAGCTTTCTTT,CATSRARGGYTEAFF
.,.,TRBV11-2,TRBJ1-2,TGTGCCAGCAGCTTAGGTTTCGTCTTCCCCGGGGAACGGGGCTATGGCTACACCTTC,CASSLGFVFPGERGYGYTF